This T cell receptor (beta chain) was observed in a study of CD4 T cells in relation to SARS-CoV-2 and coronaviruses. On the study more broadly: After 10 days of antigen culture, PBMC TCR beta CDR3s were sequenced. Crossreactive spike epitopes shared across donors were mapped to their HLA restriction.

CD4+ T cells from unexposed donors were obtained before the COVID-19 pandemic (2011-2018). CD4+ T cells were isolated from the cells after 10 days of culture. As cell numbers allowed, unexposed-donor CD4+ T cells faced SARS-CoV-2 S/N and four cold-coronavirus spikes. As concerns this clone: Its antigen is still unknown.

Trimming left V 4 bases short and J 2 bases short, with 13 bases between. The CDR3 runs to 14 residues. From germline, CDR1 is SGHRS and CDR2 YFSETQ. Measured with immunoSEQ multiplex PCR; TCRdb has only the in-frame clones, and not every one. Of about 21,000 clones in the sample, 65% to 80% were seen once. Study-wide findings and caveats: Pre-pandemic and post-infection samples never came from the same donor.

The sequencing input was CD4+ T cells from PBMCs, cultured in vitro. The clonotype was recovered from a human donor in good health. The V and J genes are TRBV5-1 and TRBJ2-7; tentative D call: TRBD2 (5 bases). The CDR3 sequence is CASSPREGTYEQYF. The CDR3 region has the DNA TGCGCCAGCAGCCCCCGAGAGGGTACCTACGAGCAGTACTTC.